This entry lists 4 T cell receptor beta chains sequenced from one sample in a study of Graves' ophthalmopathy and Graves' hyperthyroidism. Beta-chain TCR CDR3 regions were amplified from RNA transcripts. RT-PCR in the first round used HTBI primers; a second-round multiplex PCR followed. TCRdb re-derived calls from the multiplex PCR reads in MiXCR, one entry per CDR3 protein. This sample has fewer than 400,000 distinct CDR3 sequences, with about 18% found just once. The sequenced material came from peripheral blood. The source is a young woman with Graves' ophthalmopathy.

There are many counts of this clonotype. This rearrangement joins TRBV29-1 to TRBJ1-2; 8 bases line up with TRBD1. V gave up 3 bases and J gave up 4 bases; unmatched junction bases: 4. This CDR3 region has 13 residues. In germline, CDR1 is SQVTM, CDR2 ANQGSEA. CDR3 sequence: CSVDHRGSYGYTF. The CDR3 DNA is TGCAGCGTTGACCACAGGGGGTCCTATGGCTACACCTTC.

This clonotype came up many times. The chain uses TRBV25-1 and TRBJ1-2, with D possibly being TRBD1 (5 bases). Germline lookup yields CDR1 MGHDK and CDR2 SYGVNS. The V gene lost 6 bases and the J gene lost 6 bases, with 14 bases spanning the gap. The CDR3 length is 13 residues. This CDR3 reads CASSPLGRNGYTF. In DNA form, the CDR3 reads TGTGCCAGCAGCCCGTTGGGACGGAATGGCTACACCTTC.

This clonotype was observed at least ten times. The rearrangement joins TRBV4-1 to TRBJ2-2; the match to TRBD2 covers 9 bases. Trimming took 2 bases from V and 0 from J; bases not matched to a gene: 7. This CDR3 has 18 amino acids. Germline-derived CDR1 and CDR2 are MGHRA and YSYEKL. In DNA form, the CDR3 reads TGCGCCAGCAGCCAATTCCCGGGACTAGCAGCGAACACCGGGGAGCTGTTTTTT. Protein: CASSQFPGLAANTGELFF.

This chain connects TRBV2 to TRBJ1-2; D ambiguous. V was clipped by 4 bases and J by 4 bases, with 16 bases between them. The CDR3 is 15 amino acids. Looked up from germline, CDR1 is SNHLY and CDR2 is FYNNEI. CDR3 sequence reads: CASSVSAGGIYGYTF. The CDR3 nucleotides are TGTGCCAGCAGTGTGTCCGCAGGAGGGATCTATGGCTACACCTTC.